This T cell receptor beta chain was obtained from a study of T cell repertoires in cytomegalovirus infection. Study overall: Public TCR beta signatures were indicative of both CMV infection and a matching HLA type. Study-wide results and caveats: Cumulative public TCR beta family frequency identified CMV carriers with the relevant HLA. Predominance within the ex vivo response was attributable to HLA-C-restricted CMV-specific TCR beta clonotypes.

As to this clonotype: Its antigen is as yet unknown.

TCRdb used MiXCR to reprocess the reads, holding one entry per CDR3 protein. In the table there are 680,000 or so distinct CDR3 sequences, roughly a third of which are singletons. Sequencing was done on a sample of PBMCs. This clonotype was obtained from a human donor in good health (CMV status not recorded). Some clones in this sample may be carry-over from other donors' samples.

The DNA for the CDR3 is TGTGCCAGCAGCCAATACACCGGGGGCAACTACGAGCAGTACTTC. It translates to CASSQYTGGNYEQYF. This chain joins TRBV14 and TRBJ2-7, with D perhaps TRBD1 or TRBD2 (6 bases each). V lost 2 bases, J lost 3 bases, and 14 bases lay in between. The CDR3 sequence is 15 residues long. The germline CDR1 and CDR2 sequences are SGHDN and FVKESK.